This entry features one TCR beta chain sequence. Here immunoSEQ multiplex PCR was the method, and the copy in TCRdb shows in-frame clones only, minus some. The sample yields approximately 140,000 clones, approximately 94% seen once. This specimen belongs to a study of control samples from healthy donors and cancer patients. This CDR3 has 17 amino acids. CDR1 and CDR2 (germline): SGDLS, YYNGEE. Trimming at V came to 3 bases and at J to 7 bases, leaving 15 bases not matched to a gene. Sequencing was performed on blood. The origin of this receptor is a man aged 35 to 55 in good health. The chain joins TRBV9 to TRBJ1-5, with 8 bases that match TRBD1. CDR3 nucleotide sequence: TGTGCCAGCAGCGCGGACCAAGGGACAGGAAGATTACAGCCCCAGCATTTT. It translates to CASSADQGTGRLQPQHF.